Listed below are T cell receptor beta chains from one sample, sequenced in a study of blood T cells in healthy people across ages. TCRdb analysed the 5' RACE reads with MiXCR anew, one entry per CDR3 protein. This table holds 800,000 to 1,000,000 distinct CDR3 sequences, roughly 48% found once. Sequencing used blood. The receptors were gathered from a man under 40 in good health. The CDR3 runs from the conserved cysteine through the conserved F or W. Each record gives: clone size, D gene, J gene, V gene, CDR3 protein, CDR3 DNA. D genes are given only for firm matches. Clone size, where shown, is once, few, many, or a class for clones that have expanded.

clone size: many
D gene: -
J gene: TRBJ2-3
V gene: TRBV12-3/TRBV12-4
CDR3 protein: CASNAGGTDTQYF
CDR3 DNA: TGTGCCAGCAATGCAGGGGGCACAGATACGCAGTATTTT

clone size: -
D gene: -
J gene: TRBJ2-3
V gene: TRBV5-1
CDR3 protein: CASSQDGRQFTDTQYF
CDR3 DNA: TGCGCCAGCAGCCAAGACGGACGGCAGTTCACAGATACGCAGTATTTT

clone size: -
D gene: -
J gene: TRBJ2-7
V gene: TRBV29-1
CDR3 protein: CSVGPDEQYF
CDR3 DNA: TGCAGCGTTGGTCCAGATGAGCAGTACTTC

clone size: -
D gene: -
J gene: TRBJ2-7
V gene: TRBV18
CDR3 protein: CASSPGMGGSYEQYF
CDR3 DNA: TGTGCCAGCTCACCGGGTATGGGGGGCTCCTACGAGCAGTACTTC

clone size: -
D gene: -
J gene: TRBJ1-1
V gene: TRBV27
CDR3 protein: CASRSLRGYTEAFF
CDR3 DNA: TGTGCCAGCAGATCCCTACGGGGCTACACTGAAGCTTTCTTT

clone size: few
D gene: TRBD1
J gene: TRBJ1-5
V gene: TRBV4-1
CDR3 protein: CASSQEAGTGYQPQHF
CDR3 DNA: TGCGCCAGCAGCCAAGAGGCCGGGACAGGTTATCAGCCCCAGCATTTT

clone size: -
D gene: -
J gene: TRBJ2-7
V gene: TRBV28
CDR3 protein: CASSVLTSCEQYF
CDR3 DNA: TGTGCCAGCAGTGTCTTAACTAGCTGCGAGCAGTACTTC

clone size: -
D gene: TRBD2
J gene: TRBJ2-1
V gene: TRBV5-1
CDR3 protein: CASSRSGGSSYNEQFF
CDR3 DNA: TGCGCCAGCAGTCGATCGGGGGGGTCTTCCTACAATGAGCAGTTCTTC

clone size: few
D gene: -
J gene: TRBJ2-1
V gene: TRBV29-1
CDR3 protein: CSVESGTSLREQFF
CDR3 DNA: TGCAGCGTTGAAAGTGGGACTTCTCTCCGTGAGCAGTTCTTC

clone size: few
D gene: -
J gene: TRBJ1-2
V gene: TRBV29-1
CDR3 protein: CSVGGESGYTF
CDR3 DNA: TGCAGCGTTGGGGGGGAGTCTGGCTACACCTTC

clone size: few
D gene: -
J gene: TRBJ1-2
V gene: TRBV5-1
CDR3 protein: CASSSGQTTPNYGYTF
CDR3 DNA: TGCGCCAGCAGCTCAGGACAGACAACCCCTAACTATGGCTACACCTTC

clone size: -
D gene: -
J gene: TRBJ2-7
V gene: TRBV20-1
CDR3 protein: CSAHPGGPYEQYF
CDR3 DNA: TGCAGTGCCCATCCAGGGGGGCCCTACGAGCAGTACTTC

clone size: -
D gene: TRBD1
J gene: TRBJ2-3
V gene: TRBV9
CDR3 protein: CASSVAPPGQGTDTQYF
CDR3 DNA: TGTGCCAGCAGCGTAGCCCCTCCGGGACAGGGCACAGATACGCAGTATTTT

clone size: many
D gene: -
J gene: TRBJ2-4
V gene: TRBV20-1
CDR3 protein: CSARVSAKGAKNIQYF
CDR3 DNA: TGCAGTGCTAGAGTTTCGGCGAAGGGAGCCAAAAACATTCAGTACTTC

clone size: few
D gene: TRBD1
J gene: TRBJ2-7
V gene: TRBV27
CDR3 protein: CASSSNRDRGSTRYEQYF
CDR3 DNA: TGTGCCAGCAGTTCTAACCGGGACAGGGGTTCAACCCGCTACGAGCAGTACTTC

clone size: few
D gene: -
J gene: TRBJ2-7
V gene: TRBV6-1
CDR3 protein: CASGPHEQYF
CDR3 DNA: TGTGCCAGCGGACCCCACGAGCAGTACTTC

clone size: -
D gene: -
J gene: TRBJ2-7
V gene: TRBV14
CDR3 protein: CASSQQYPDKGGEQYF
CDR3 DNA: TGTGCCAGCAGCCAGCAATACCCGGACAAGGGAGGCGAGCAGTACTTC

clone size: -
D gene: -
J gene: TRBJ2-1
V gene: TRBV29-1
CDR3 protein: CSVPQRVGSNEQFF
CDR3 DNA: TGCAGCGTTCCTCAAAGGGTTGGGAGCAATGAGCAGTTCTTC

clone size: -
D gene: -
J gene: TRBJ2-3
V gene: TRBV9
CDR3 protein: CASSALGQSTDTQYF
CDR3 DNA: TGTGCCAGCAGCGCCCTAGGACAGTCGACAGATACGCAGTATTTT

clone size: -
D gene: -
J gene: TRBJ2-1
V gene: TRBV5-1
CDR3 protein: CASSEHPAEGQFF
CDR3 DNA: TGCGCCAGCAGCGAGCACCCTGCCGAGGGGCAGTTCTTC

clone size: -
D gene: -
J gene: TRBJ1-4
V gene: TRBV29-1
CDR3 protein: CSVAPDTSNGKLFF
CDR3 DNA: TGCAGCGTTGCCCCCGACACGAGCAATGGAAAACTGTTTTTT

clone size: -
D gene: TRBD1
J gene: TRBJ2-5
V gene: TRBV3-1
CDR3 protein: CASSQLIPLGTGGWRGETQYF
CDR3 DNA: TGTGCCAGCAGCCAATTAATCCCATTGGGGACAGGGGGTTGGAGAGGGGAGACCCAGTACTTC

clone size: -
D gene: -
J gene: TRBJ1-2
V gene: TRBV20-1
CDR3 protein: CSASDRRGVGGYTF
CDR3 DNA: TGCAGTGCTAGCGACAGAAGGGGTGTAGGTGGCTACACCTTC

clone size: -
D gene: TRBD1
J gene: TRBJ1-2
V gene: TRBV10-3
CDR3 protein: CAISGLDRGQYGYTF
CDR3 DNA: TGTGCCATCAGTGGTCTAGACAGGGGGCAATATGGCTACACCTTC

clone size: many
D gene: TRBD1
J gene: TRBJ2-5
V gene: TRBV4-1
CDR3 protein: CASRHRTGGETQYF
CDR3 DNA: TGCGCCAGCCGACACCGGACAGGGGGCGAGACCCAGTACTTC

clone size: few
D gene: TRBD2
J gene: TRBJ2-7
V gene: TRBV7-2
CDR3 protein: CASTHSGGSYNEQYF
CDR3 DNA: TGTGCCAGCACCCATAGCGGGGGCTCCTACAATGAGCAGTACTTC

clone size: few
D gene: -
J gene: TRBJ2-5
V gene: TRBV6-1
CDR3 protein: CASSLIRDETQYF
CDR3 DNA: TGTGCCAGCAGTCTTATCAGGGATGAGACCCAGTACTTC